In this sample, the clone carrying this T cell receptor (beta chain) turned up a few times. The CDR3 regions of TCR beta were amplified from RNA transcripts. The primer set for the first-round RT-PCR of the TCR CDR3 was HTBI. From the multiplex PCR reads, TCRdb called clonotypes with MiXCR, one entry per CDR3 protein. The data hold roughly 500,000 distinct CDR3 sequences, with 46% observed a single time. Patients were excluded because of uncontrolled infection, other autoimmune disease, pregnancy or lactation. The diagnoses drew upon clinical symptoms, serum thyroxine and TRAb, thyroid ultrasound and orbital computed tomography. The sample originates from a study of T cells in Graves' hyperthyroidism and ophthalmopathy. Sequencing was carried out using peripheral blood or thyroid tissue (not recorded which). This clonotype was sampled from an adult woman with Graves' disease, either hyperthyroidism or ophthalmopathy (not recorded which).

The CDR3 DNA reads as TGTGCCAGCAGCTTAGCGGACAGACGATCCTACGAGCAGTACTTC. It yields the protein CASSLADRRSYEQYF. The chain couples TRBV7-9 to TRBJ2-7, with D tentatively TRBD1 (6 bases). The germline V and J ends were trimmed by 0 bases and 1 base, with 10 bases remaining between them. CDR1 is SEHNR and CDR2 is FQNEAQ in the germline V gene (reference sequence). This CDR3 region has 15 residues.